This TCR beta chain was found in a study of cytomegalovirus exposure and HLA in healthy donors. PCR involved 60 Vbeta and 13 Jbeta primers. The repertoire was sequenced with immunoSEQ multiplex PCR; TCRdb's copy has only in-frame clones and lacks some. The data hold about 110,000 clones, with almost 75% observed a single time. Healthy bone marrow donors supplied every sample. The CDR3 length is 16 residues. Germline V gene sequence: CDR1 LGHNA, CDR2 YNFKEQ. V dropped 3 bases and J dropped 4 bases, with 18 bases sitting between them. J is TRBJ1-1 and V is TRBV4-2, with a tentative D call TRBD1 (5 bases). Material: PBMCs. This TCR came from a man aged 40-49 years in good health and CMV-seronegative. This CDR3 reads CASSHDKDSWSTEAFF. The CDR3 DNA follows: TGTGCCAGCAGCCATGATAAAGACAGCTGGAGCACTGAAGCTTTCTTT.